This record covers a single T cell receptor (beta chain). What it recognizes is unknown. V was shortened by 3 bases and J by 13 bases, with 16 bases between the two germline ends. This CDR3 is built from 13 residues. TCRdb's copy holds only in-frame clones and misses some; the assay was immunoSEQ multiplex PCR. This table holds 150,000 to 200,000 clones, 90% to 95% found once. The sample originates from a study of T cell responses to AZD1222 COVID-19 vaccine. Study-wide results and caveats: The CD4 TCRs associated with vaccination extended across spike and predominated at 160-218 and 743-854. It should be noted that donors were predominantly white British and more often female, and clonal diversity was possibly underestimated.

The sample here was peripheral blood, taken 28 days after the second AZD1222 dose. The sequence came from an adult who received the AZD1222 COVID-19 vaccine. The gene calls are TRBV12-3 or TRBV12-4 and TRBJ2-1; D might be TRBD1 or TRBD2, each matching 5 bases. As DNA, the CDR3 is TGTGCCAGCAGTTTCTCCCACAGGAGGAGTCAGTTCTTC. Protein product: CASSFSHRRSQFF.